This is a list of T cell receptor beta chains from one sample in a study of T cells in Graves' hyperthyroidism and ophthalmopathy. TCRdb re-called the multiplex PCR reads with MiXCR, one entry per CDR3 protein. The repertoire holds approximately 360,000 distinct CDR3 sequences, with around 16% as singletons. Sequencing used blood. Receptor source: a young woman with Graves' hyperthyroidism that later progressed to Graves' ophthalmopathy. Each CDR3 is given with its conserved first and last residue. The D gene is left open where the match is weak. Rows give clone size only sometimes, using once, few, many, or a class for an expanded clone.

abundance | d_gene | j_gene | v_gene | CDR3aa | CDR3nt
many | TRBD1 | TRBJ1-5 | TRBV28 | CASSYGQGYQPQHF | TGTGCCAGCAGTTACGGACAGGGGTATCAGCCCCAGCATTTT
many | TRBD1 | TRBJ1-1 | TRBV7-8 | CASSLGRTGWSEAFF | TGTGCCAGCAGCTTAGGCAGGACAGGGTGGTCTGAAGCTTTCTTT
many | NA | TRBJ2-7 | TRBV6-5 | CASSYSKSAYEQYF | TGTGCCAGCAGTTACTCCAAGTCCGCCTACGAGCAGTACTTC
NA | TRBD2 | TRBJ2-1 | TRBV6-2/TRBV6-3 | CASSFQGGRNYNEQFF | TGTGCCAGCAGTTTCCAGGGCGGGAGAAACTACAATGAGCAGTTCTTC
many | NA | TRBJ2-7 | TRBV20-1 | CSADRDLEQYF | TGCAGTGCTGACCGGGACCTAGAGCAGTACTTC
many | NA | TRBJ1-1 | TRBV6-6 | CASSYRVNTEAFF | TGTGCCAGCAGTTACAGGGTAAACACTGAAGCTTTCTTT
many | TRBD1 | TRBJ2-7 | TRBV2 | CASGRGQFYEQYF | TGTGCCTCGGGCCGGGGACAGTTCTACGAGCAGTACTTC
few | NA | TRBJ2-5 | TRBV19 | CASSIGGSLKETQYF | TGTGCCAGTAGTATTGGAGGGAGTCTGAAAGAGACCCAGTACTTC
many | NA | TRBJ2-1 | TRBV28 | CASSFFRYNEQFF | TGTGCCAGCAGTTTTTTCCGCTACAATGAGCAGTTCTTC
many | NA | TRBJ2-5 | TRBV24-1 | CATSDSGTFQETQYF | TGTGCCACCAGTGATTCAGGGACGTTCCAAGAGACCCAGTACTTC
many | TRBD1 | TRBJ2-1 | TRBV29-1 | CSVEDRQGAWNEQFF | TGCAGCGTTGAAGATCGACAGGGGGCCTGGAATGAGCAGTTCTTC
NA | TRBD1 | TRBJ2-5 | TRBV6-1 | CASSTSIRGQSKTQYF | TGTGCCAGCAGTACCTCTATCAGGGGGCAGTCAAAGACCCAGTACTTC
NA | TRBD2 | TRBJ2-3 | TRBV6-4 | CASAAGPSTDTQYF | TGTGCCAGCGCAGCGGGACCTAGCACAGATACGCAGTATTTT
many | NA | TRBJ2-1 | TRBV10-3 | CAITSGMGSQSYNEQFF | TGTGCCATCACCTCAGGGATGGGGAGCCAGTCCTACAATGAGCAGTTCTTC
many | NA | TRBJ2-1 | TRBV11-2 | CASSPESPVGNEQFF | TGTGCCAGCAGCCCAGAGTCCCCCGTAGGCAATGAGCAGTTCTTC
many | TRBD1 | TRBJ2-7 | TRBV12-3/TRBV12-4 | CASSLAPGQEQYF | TGTGCCAGCAGTTTAGCTCCGGGACAGGAGCAGTACTTC
many | TRBD2 | TRBJ2-3 | TRBV20-1 | CSAREGTSASDTQYF | TGCAGTGCTAGAGAGGGGACTAGCGCGTCAGATACGCAGTATTTT
NA | NA | TRBJ2-7 | TRBV28 | CASSSSYKQYF | TGTGCCAGCAGTTCGAGCTACAAGCAGTACTTC
many | TRBD2 | TRBJ2-5 | TRBV12-3/TRBV12-4 | CASSPLAGVAETQYF | TGTGCCAGCAGTCCACTAGCGGGAGTGGCAGAGACCCAGTACTTC
many | NA | TRBJ1-1 | TRBV27 | CASSLSAGPRVTEAFF | TGTGCCAGCAGTTTATCGGCAGGACCCAGGGTGACTGAAGCTTTCTTT
NA | NA | TRBJ2-7 | TRBV2 | CASRQEEPYEQYF | TGTGCCAGCCGACAGGAGGAACCCTACGAGCAGTACTTC
few | NA | TRBJ2-3 | TRBV5-5 | CASSLARGPDTQYF | TGTGCCAGCAGCTTGGCCAGGGGTCCAGATACGCAGTATTTT
many | NA | TRBJ2-3 | TRBV28 | CASSPRGFGSTDTQYF | TGTGCCAGCAGTCCGAGGGGATTCGGGAGCACAGATACGCAGTATTTT
few | NA | TRBJ1-2 | TRBV7-9 | CASSSGVHGYTF | TGTGCCAGCAGTTCAGGGGTGCATGGCTACACCTTC
many | NA | TRBJ2-3 | TRBV27 | CASSLFGGLSTDTQYF | TGTGCCAGCAGTTTATTTGGGGGACTTAGCACAGATACGCAGTATTTT
NA | NA | TRBJ2-5 | TRBV6-1 | CASRKTGAETQYF | TGTGCCAGCAGAAAGACGGGGGCGGAGACCCAGTACTTC
NA | TRBD1 | TRBJ2-7 | TRBV5-6 | CASSLGTGLFYEQYF | TGTGCCAGCAGCCTGGGGACAGGGCTGTTTTACGAGCAGTACTTC
many | NA | TRBJ2-7 | TRBV2 | CASKAVSYEQYF | TGTGCCAGCAAGGCAGTCTCCTACGAGCAGTACTTC
few | NA | TRBJ2-5 | TRBV30 | CAWSDSPILAGETQYF | TGTGCCTGGAGCGATTCCCCGATATTAGCAGGGGAGACCCAGTACTTC
NA | NA | TRBJ1-4 | TRBV29-1 | CSVGLNSRGAEKLFF | TGCAGCGTTGGACTCAACTCCCGGGGGGCAGAAAAACTGTTTTTT
NA | NA | TRBJ2-2 | TRBV10-3 | CATSPNTGELFF | TGTGCCACATCCCCGAACACCGGGGAGCTGTTTTTT
few | TRBD1 | TRBJ1-1 | TRBV20-1 | CSARTTGTGNTEAFF | TGCAGTGCTAGAACCACCGGGACAGGGAACACTGAAGCTTTCTTT
few | TRBD1 | TRBJ1-5 | TRBV6-2/TRBV6-3 | CASSYSMPGGRGVSNQPQHF | TGTGCCAGCAGTTACTCGATGCCAGGGGGTCGCGGGGTTAGCAATCAGCCCCAGCATTTT
many | NA | TRBJ2-1 | TRBV29-1 | CSGGGRFSYNEQFF | TGCAGCGGGGGGGGGCGGTTCTCCTACAATGAGCAGTTCTTC
few | TRBD2 | TRBJ2-2 | TRBV20-1 | CSARFAGGTGELFF | TGCAGTGCTAGATTTGCGGGAGGGACCGGGGAGCTGTTTTTT
many | TRBD1 | TRBJ2-3 | TRBV13 | CASSLDNRGADTQYF | TGTGCCAGCAGCTTAGACAACAGGGGTGCAGATACGCAGTATTTT
NA | TRBD2 | TRBJ2-1 | TRBV7-9 | CASMTGLAGPEQFF | TGTGCCAGCATGACGGGACTAGCGGGACCGGAGCAGTTCTTC
many | NA | TRBJ2-1 | TRBV2 | CASRRIGGEQFF | TGTGCCAGCAGACGCATAGGTGGTGAGCAGTTCTTC
NA | NA | TRBJ2-3 | TRBV19 | CASSDRKSTDTQYF | TGTGCCAGTAGTGACAGAAAAAGCACAGATACGCAGTATTTT
NA | NA | TRBJ2-7 | TRBV20-1 | CSARERGQWSSYEQYF | TGCAGTGCTAGAGAAAGAGGACAGTGGAGCTCCTACGAGCAGTACTTC
few | TRBD1 | TRBJ2-3 | TRBV4-3 | CASSQDRATGGADTQYF | TGCGCCAGCAGCCAAGATCGGGCGACAGGGGGTGCAGATACGCAGTATTTT
NA | TRBD2 | TRBJ2-3 | TRBV4-3 | CASSQETGLAGVSDTQYF | TGCGCCAGCAGCCAAGAAACCGGACTAGCGGGAGTCTCAGATACGCAGTATTTT
many | NA | TRBJ2-1 | TRBV30 | CAWSGFAYNEQFF | TGTGCCTGGAGTGGGTTCGCCTACAATGAGCAGTTCTTC
NA | TRBD1 | TRBJ2-5 | TRBV7-6 | CASSFGTGGAETQYF | TGTGCCAGCAGCTTTGGGACAGGGGGCGCGGAGACCCAGTACTTC
NA | NA | TRBJ1-5 | TRBV30 | CAWSVLLDGPQHF | TGTGCCTGGAGTGTTTTACTCGACGGGCCCCAGCATTTT
once | NA | TRBJ1-2 | TRBV30 | CAWTPGLTHYGYTF | TGTGCCTGGACCCCGGGACTAACTCACTATGGCTACACCTTC
many | TRBD2 | TRBJ2-2 | TRBV28 | CASSLSEAGANTGELFF | TGTGCCAGCAGTTTATCTGAAGCGGGGGCGAACACCGGGGAGCTGTTTTTT
few | NA | TRBJ2-6 | TRBV28 | CASTPVISGANVLTF | TGTGCCAGCACCCCAGTTATCTCTGGGGCCAACGTCCTGACTTTC
many | TRBD2 | TRBJ2-1 | TRBV7-2 | CASSLDGLAGVEQFF | TGTGCCAGCAGCTTAGACGGACTAGCGGGAGTGGAGCAGTTCTTC
few | TRBD2 | TRBJ2-3 | TRBV20-1 | CSAGGRLAGTDTQYF | TGCAGTGCCGGGGGAAGACTAGCGGGCACAGATACGCAGTATTTT
many | TRBD2 | TRBJ2-2 | TRBV3-1 | CASSPWTSGDTGELFF | TGTGCCAGCAGCCCATGGACTAGCGGGGACACCGGGGAGCTGTTTTTT
few | NA | TRBJ1-1 | TRBV4-1 | CASSQDAHRPSNTEAFF | TGCGCCAGCAGCCAAGATGCCCACAGACCGTCGAACACTGAAGCTTTCTTT
NA | NA | TRBJ1-5 | TRBV6-5 | CASSWPNQPQHF | TGTGCCAGCAGTTGGCCGAATCAGCCCCAGCATTTT
many | NA | TRBJ1-5 | TRBV12-3/TRBV12-4 | CASRRGEDQPQHF | TGTGCCAGCAGGAGGGGGGAGGATCAGCCCCAGCATTTT
many | TRBD2 | TRBJ2-1 | TRBV28 | CASRGDIAGEWFEQFF | TGTGCCAGCAGGGGGGATATAGCGGGAGAATGGTTTGAGCAGTTCTTC
many | NA | TRBJ1-1 | TRBV2 | CASNDRSMNTEAFF | TGTGCCAGCAATGACAGGTCCATGAACACTGAAGCTTTCTTT
many | NA | TRBJ2-5 | TRBV30 | CAWSRGFGETQYF | TGTGCCTGGAGTAGGGGGTTCGGTGAGACCCAGTACTTC
many | NA | TRBJ2-7 | TRBV20-1 | CSAREWGGEQYF | TGCAGTGCTAGAGAATGGGGCGGCGAGCAGTACTTC